A selection of T cell receptor beta chains follows, all from one sample in a study of T cell responses to AZD1222 COVID-19 vaccine. The repertoire was sequenced with immunoSEQ multiplex PCR; TCRdb's copy has only in-frame clones and lacks some. Here the sample spans about 150,000 clones, approximately 91% being singletons. The sequencing here drew on peripheral blood, taken after recovery from COVID-19. All receptors come from an adult who had recovered from COVID-19. CDR3s include the opening cysteine and the closing phenylalanine or tryptophan. Fields, in order: V gene, J gene, clone size, D gene, CDR3 protein, CDR3 DNA. D genes are given only for firm matches. Clone size is given for some rows only: seen once, a few or many times, or a class if the clone is expanded.

>TRBV28|TRBJ1-1|.|.
CASSLPPQNRRVTEAFF
TGTGCCAGCAGTCTCCCACCCCAGAACAGGAGGGTCACTGAAGCTTTCTTT
>TRBV19|TRBJ1-1|once|.
CASSIGGRFMNTEAFF
TGTGCCAGTAGTATAGGGGGCAGGTTCATGAACACTGAAGCTTTCTTT
>TRBV18|TRBJ2-3|once|.
CASSPRDTDTQYF
TGTGCCAGCTCACCAAGGGACACAGATACGCAGTATTTT
>TRBV5-6|TRBJ2-5|.|TRBD1
CASSLFPGQGLETQYF
TGTGCCAGCAGCTTGTTTCCGGGACAGGGGCTGGAGACCCAGTACTTC
>TRBV6-1|TRBJ2-7|.|.
CASSELRSLTYEQYF
TGTGCCAGCAGTGAATTAAGATCCTTAACCTACGAGCAGTACTTC
>TRBV5-5|TRBJ1-5|.|.
CASSKRGSTQPQHF
TGTGCCAGCAGCAAAAGGGGTTCGACTCAGCCCCAGCATTTT
>TRBV5-1|TRBJ2-7|.|.
CASSFGYEQYF
TGCGCCAGCAGCTTCGGGTACGAGCAGTACTTC
>TRBV4-3|TRBJ2-3|.|.
CASSQVRGSTDTQYF
TGCGCCAGCAGCCAAGTTCGAGGGTCGACAGATACGCAGTATTTT
>TRBV5-6|TRBJ1-2|.|.
CASSSGQFADYGYTF
TGTGCCAGCAGCTCAGGACAGTTCGCGGACTATGGCTACACCTTC
>TRBV12-5|TRBJ1-6|.|.
CASGSQTGGGSPLHF
TGTGCTAGTGGTTCACAGACGGGTGGCGGGTCACCCCTCCACTTT
>TRBV24-1|TRBJ2-6|once|.
CATSGLSSGANVLTF
TGTGCCACGAGCGGCCTCTCGTCTGGGGCCAACGTCCTGACTTTC
>TRBV5-6|TRBJ1-1|once|.
CASSFRTEAFF
TGTGCCAGCAGCTTTCGTACTGAAGCTTTCTTT
>TRBV4-2|TRBJ2-5|.|TRBD1
CASSPRQGAFQETQYF
TGTGCCAGCAGCCCCCGACAGGGGGCCTTCCAAGAGACCCAGTACTTC
>TRBV11-2|TRBJ2-7|.|TRBD2
CASSFGGSNYEQYF
TGTGCCAGCAGCTTCGGCGGGAGCAACTACGAGCAGTACTTC
>TRBV25-1|TRBJ1-6|many|.
CASSDRDGENSPLHF
TGTGCCAGCAGTGACCGGGACGGAGAGAATTCACCCCTCCACTTT
>TRBV5-1|TRBJ2-4|.|.
CASSTGQPPAKNIQYF
TGCGCCAGCAGCACTGGACAGCCTCCGGCCAAAAACATTCAGTACTTC
>TRBV6-5|TRBJ1-3|.|.
CASRESGNTIYF
TGTGCCAGCAGAGAGTCTGGAAACACCATATATTTT
>TRBV29-1|TRBJ1-1|.|TRBD1
CSDGQGGMNTEAFF
TGCAGCGACGGACAGGGTGGCATGAACACTGAAGCTTTCTTT
>TRBV28|TRBJ2-7|once|TRBD1
CASTPWRDRGSSYEQYF
TGTGCCAGCACCCCCTGGAGGGACAGGGGTTCGTCCTACGAGCAGTACTTC
>TRBV3-1/TRBV3-2|TRBJ1-5|few|.
CASSQDYAGPDNQPQHF
TGTGCCAGCAGCCAAGACTACGCGGGACCGGACAATCAGCCCCAGCATTTT
>TRBV5-1|TRBJ1-1|.|.
CASSLEVNTEAFF
TGCGCCAGCAGCTTGGAGGTTAACACTGAAGCTTTCTTT
>TRBV25-1|TRBJ2-7|.|.
CASSRGFYEQYF
TGTGCCAGCAGTCGCGGCTTTTACGAGCAGTACTTC
>TRBV2|TRBJ1-1|.|.
CASSELLNTEAFF
TGTGCCAGCAGTGAACTCCTGAACACTGAAGCTTTCTTT
>TRBV27|TRBJ1-1|.|TRBD1
CAVKDRVKNTEAFF
TGTGCCGTGAAAGACAGGGTAAAGAACACTGAAGCTTTCTTT